A single sample gave rise to the 6 T cell receptor beta chains below, sequenced in a study of T cell responses to AZD1222 COVID-19 vaccine. Clones were read by immunoSEQ multiplex PCR, and TCRdb kept only the in-frame ones, dropping some. This sample has some 80,000 clones, with about 91% found just once. Here the sequenced sample was peripheral blood, taken 28 days after the second dose of the MenACWY control vaccine. Receptors were obtained from an adult who received the MenACWY meningococcal vaccine as a control.

The chain links TRBV24-1 to TRBJ1-3; D gene uncertain. V lost 5 bases, J lost 0 bases, and 10 bases lay in between. The CDR3 is made up of 15 amino acids. CDR1 KGHDR and CDR2 SFDVKD come from the germline V gene. The CDR3 coding sequence is TGTGCCACCAGTGGTACACCCGACTCTGGAAACACCATATATTTT. Translating it yields CATSGTPDSGNTIYF.

This chain joins TRBV6-2 or TRBV6-3 and TRBJ1-6; D is ambiguous. This CDR3 region has 15 residues. Trimming took off 6 bases at V and 0 bases at J, with 9 bases between the two ends. The V gene's germline CDR1 is MNHEY and CDR2 SVGEGT. The CDR3 DNA sequence: TGTGCCAGCAGCCCGGGCGTCTCCTATAATTCACCCCTCCACTTT. Translated: CASSPGVSYNSPLHF.

The rearrangement uses TRBV2 and TRBJ1-2; 7 nucleotides line up with TRBD1. Germline loops: CDR1 SNHLY, CDR2 FYNNEI. V lost 6 bases, J lost 1 base, and 5 bases stayed unmatched. The CDR3 is 14 residues long. The CDR3 sequence: CASRRQGLNYGYTF. As DNA, the CDR3 is TGTGCCAGCAGGAGACAGGGCCTTAACTATGGCTACACCTTC.

The gene calls are TRBV20-1 and TRBJ2-1; D ambiguous. This CDR3 is built from 14 residues. Trimming removed 3 bases from V and 6 bases from J, with 15 bases in between. Germline V lookup: CDR1 DFQATT, CDR2 SNEGSKA (reference sequence). The CDR3 loop reads CSASLIGRSNEQFF. In DNA form, the CDR3 reads TGCAGTGCTAGTCTTATTGGCAGGAGCAATGAGCAGTTCTTC.

The J gene is TRBJ2-2, the V gene TRBV5-1; TRBD1 aligns across 12 bases. Trimming took 4 bases from V and 4 from J; bases not matched to a gene: 5. The CDR3 has 16 residues. Germline V gene lookup returns CDR1 SGHRS and CDR2 YFSETQ. The CDR3 DNA follows: TGCGCCAGCAGCGAGGGGACAGGGGGCACCACCGGGGAGCTGTTTTTT. Amino acid sequence: CASSEGTGGTTGELFF. Filled out from reference TRBV5-1 and TRBJ2-2, the complete variable domain reads KAGVTQTPRYLIKTRGQQVTLSCSPISGHRSVSWYQQTPGQGLQFLFEYFSETQRNKGNFPGRFSGRQFSNSRSEMNVSTLELGDSALYLCASSEGTGGTTGELFFGEGSRLTVL.

The V gene is TRBV28, the J gene TRBJ2-7; D is ambiguous. Looked up from germline, CDR1 is MDHEN and CDR2 is SYDVKM. The CDR3 is made up of 14 amino acids. The germline V and J ends were trimmed by 5 bases and 2 bases, with 13 bases remaining between them. In DNA form, the CDR3 reads TGTGCCAGCAGTGTATCCCGGGCCCCCTACGAGCAGTACTTC. This codes for CASSVSRAPYEQYF.